This T cell receptor (beta chain) was recovered during a study of PD-1 blockade in classical Hodgkin lymphoma. As for the study in general: Patients were treated with nivolumab at 3 mg/kg, and this was given intravenously every 2 weeks.

Study results and limitations: Among the patients, those starting nivolumab under 1 year after ASCT were excluded.

This CDR3 has 14 amino acids. V gave up 2 bases and J gave up 7 bases, with 9 bases separating them. CDR1 and CDR2 from the germline V gene are MNHNY and SVGAGI (reference sequence). Clones were read by immunoSEQ multiplex PCR, and TCRdb kept only the in-frame ones, dropping some. The sample holds over 15,000 clones, 76% seen once. Specified time point: cycle 4 day 1 (C4D1), after 6 weeks of nivolumab. Every patient relapsed after autologous stem cell transplantation, and brentuximab vedotin exposure varied. Notes on this clone: Its antigen is currently unknown.

The sequence was collected from a human donor with classical Hodgkin lymphoma. The chain links TRBV6-6 to TRBJ1-6, with D unresolved. This sample comprised peripheral blood mononuclear cells (PBMCs), obtained before the fourth cycle of nivolumab. The CDR3 spells CASSYGPGNSPLHF. DNA of the CDR3: TGTGCCAGCAGTTACGGGCCAGGAAATTCACCCCTCCACTTT.